These 22 T cell receptor beta chains were all obtained from the same sample, sequenced in a study of T cells in Graves' hyperthyroidism and ophthalmopathy. Regions amplified from RNA transcripts were the TCR beta CDR3 regions. Primed by the HTBI set, a first-round RT-PCR was run on the TCR CDR3. MiXCR, applied by TCRdb to the multiplex PCR reads, yields one record per CDR3 protein. The sample holds 410,000 or so distinct CDR3 sequences; approximately 14% are singletons and the top ten take around 13%. The sequenced sample consisted of blood. Every receptor here comes from a man between 18 and 29 years old with Graves' ophthalmopathy.

This clonotype was recorded only once. The chain uses TRBV20-1 and TRBJ2-2; 11 nucleotides agree with TRBD1. Losses at the gene ends were 4 bases for V and 0 bases for J; bases not matched to a gene: 1. Germline CDR1 is DFQATT and CDR2 is SNEGSKA (reference sequence). The length of the CDR3 is 15 residues. The CDR3 loop reads CSATGQGANTGELFF. CDR3 sequence (DNA): TGCAGTGCTACGGGACAGGGGGCGAACACCGGGGAGCTGTTTTTT.

At least ten counts were recorded for this clonotype. CDR3 DNA sequence: TGTGCCAGCAGCCAACTGACAAGAGCCTCCTACGAGCAGTACTTC. Amino acids: CASSQLTRASYEQYF. This rearrangement joins TRBV3-1 to TRBJ2-7; D call uncertain. Germline assignment: CDR1 LGHDT and CDR2 YNNKEL (reference sequence). Trimming removed 2 bases from V and 0 bases from J, with 11 bases in between. This CDR3 is 15 amino acids long.

V and J are TRBV9 and TRBJ2-3, with D perhaps TRBD2 (5 bases). CDR3 length: 18 amino acids. In germline, CDR1 is SGDLS, CDR2 YYNGEE. The V end was cut by 5 bases, the J end by 1 base, with 23 bases between. The CDR3 reads CASSYSRRWGEGTDTQYF. CDR3 DNA sequence: TGTGCCAGCAGTTACTCGCGCCGTTGGGGAGAGGGCACAGATACGCAGTATTTT. The full variable domain, its missing parts supplied by reference TRBV9 and TRBJ2-3, is DSGVTQTPKHLITATGQRVTLRCSPRSGDLSVYWYQQSLDQGLQFLIQYYNGEERAKGNILERFSAQQFPDLHSELNLSSLELGDSALYFCASSYSRRWGEGTDTQYFGPGTRLTVL.

This sequence joins TRBV20-1 and TRBJ2-6; perhaps TRBD2 as D (7 bases). From germline, CDR1 is DFQATT and CDR2 SNEGSKA (reference sequence). The CDR3 spans 13 residues. V was pared by 6 bases and J by 4 bases, with 10 bases between. The CDR3 DNA reads as TGCAGTGCAAGGGGGGGGGGGGCCAACGTCCTGACTTTC. This gives the protein CSARGGGANVLTF.

This clonotype was seen repeatedly, ten times or more. The chain carries TRBV6-1 and TRBJ2-6; 12 nucleotides line up with TRBD2. V dropped 7 bases and J dropped 0; count of bases not matched to a gene: 4. CDR1 and CDR2 (germline): MNHNS, SASEGT. There are 17 residues in the CDR3. DNA of the CDR3: TGTGCCAGCATCGGACTAGCGGGGAGCTCTGGGGCCAACGTCCTGACTTTC. It specifies CASIGLAGSSGANVLTF.

This clonotype was seen ten or more times. The J gene is TRBJ2-3, the V gene TRBV6-5; 8 nucleotides line up with TRBD2. CDR3 size: 15 residues. J lost 2 bases, V lost 2 bases, and 3 bases had no gene match. The germline CDR1 and CDR2 sequences are MNHEY and SVGAGI. The CDR3 coding sequence is TGTGCCAGCAGTTACCGGGGGGGCCCCACAGATACGCAGTATTTT. It specifies CASSYRGGPTDTQYF.

Points on this clonotype: A much larger clone differs from this one at a single base, so this may be a read error. The rearrangement joins TRBV11-2 to TRBJ2-5; 8 nucleotides agree with TRBD2. From germline, CDR1 is SGHAT and CDR2 FQNNGV. This CDR3 spans 15 amino acids. CDR3 protein: CASSLNGGVQGTQYF. CDR3 nucleotides: TGTGCCAGCAGCTTGAACGGGGGGGTTCAAGGGACCCAGTACTTC.

This clonotype has ten or more counts. The CDR3 loop reads CASSYSPGQGWDEQYF. The CDR3 nucleotides are TGTGCCAGCAGTTACTCCCCTGGACAGGGGTGGGACGAGCAGTACTTC. This rearrangement joins TRBV6-2 or TRBV6-3 to TRBJ2-7; 9 bases match TRBD1. The junction had 8 bases not matched to a gene; V was cut back by 0 bases and J by 5 bases. CDR3 length: 16 residues. The germline V gene encodes CDR1 MNHEY and CDR2 SVGEGT.

This clonotype was seen repeatedly, ten times or more. The V and J genes are TRBV2 and TRBJ2-7; D is unresolved. The CDR3 spans 15 residues. CDR1 SNHLY and CDR2 FYNNEI come from the germline V gene. Trimming shortened V by 1 base and J by 2 bases, and 12 bases separated the two germline ends. The CDR3 DNA is TGTGCCAGCAGTGAAGGAGAAGGGCCAACCTACGAGCAGTACTTC. Protein product: CASSEGEGPTYEQYF.

J is TRBJ1-1 and V is TRBV10-2; 12 nucleotides agree with TRBD1. Germline V gene data show CDR1 as WSHSY and CDR2 as SAAADI. J lost 3 bases, V lost 4 bases, and 12 bases had no gene match. CDR3 size: 18 residues. CDR3 in amino acids: CASSAGRGTGGWDTEAFF. CDR3 in DNA: TGCGCCAGCAGTGCGGGTAGGGGGACAGGGGGCTGGGACACTGAAGCTTTCTTT.

The V gene is TRBV20-1, the J gene TRBJ2-2; D unresolved. Trimming took off 2 bases at V and 0 bases at J, with 13 bases between the two ends. The CDR3 is 16 residues long. Germline-derived CDR1 and CDR2 are DFQATT and SNEGSKA (reference sequence). The CDR3 region is CSARTNLSANTGELFF. The DNA of the CDR3 is TGCAGTGCTAGAACCAATCTCTCTGCGAACACCGGGGAGCTGTTTTTT.

V gene TRBV20-1 combines with J gene TRBJ2-5, with D possibly matching TRBD1 (8 bases). In germline, CDR1 is DFQATT, CDR2 SNEGSKA (reference sequence). This CDR3 has 12 amino acids. CDR3 coding DNA: TGCAGGGGCACAGGGGGGGAAGAGACCCAGTACTTC. This sequence encodes CRGTGGEETQYF.

This clonotype was seen a few times. The chain carries TRBV6-1 and TRBJ1-6; D uncertain. CDR3 length: 15 residues. Germline-derived CDR1 and CDR2 are MNHNS and SASEGT. Trimming pared 6 bases from V and 10 bases from J, leaving 19 bases between. The CDR3 loop is CASSMGQAKYSPLHF. The DNA of the CDR3 is TGTGCCAGCAGCATGGGTCAGGCAAAATACTCACCCCTCCACTTT.

The chain employs TRBV27 and TRBJ2-1; possibly TRBD2 for D (7 bases). The germline CDR1 and CDR2 sequences are MNHEY and SMNVEV (reference sequence). The CDR3 is 15 amino acids. The V and J ends lost 3 bases and 8 bases respectively, with 17 bases between them. The DNA for the CDR3 is TGTGCCAGCAGTTTTGGAGCCGGAGGGGGGGATGAGCAGTTCTTC. It codes for CASSFGAGGGDEQFF.

J is TRBJ1-2 and V is TRBV19; TRBD1 aligns across 8 bases. Germline CDR1 LNHDA, CDR2 SQIVND (reference sequence). The CDR3 spans 14 residues. Trimming removed 5 bases from V and 8 bases from J; junction bases left unmatched: 10. In nucleotides, the CDR3 is TGTGCCAGTAGTCTTGACAGGGGAAGGTGGGGCTACACCTTC. It yields the protein CASSLDRGRWGYTF.

This clonotype was seen only a few times. The rearrangement links TRBV6-2 or TRBV6-3 to TRBJ2-1; 9 bases are a match to TRBD2. Germline CDR1 MNHEY, CDR2 SVGEGT. The CDR3 length is 14 residues. With 7 bases clipped from V and 5 bases from J, the junction kept 6 bases outside the gene matches. CDR3 amino acids: CASTRLADNNEQFF. The CDR3 DNA reads as TGTGCCAGCACCAGACTAGCGGATAACAATGAGCAGTTCTTC.

This clonotype was observed at least ten times. The chain links TRBV5-1 to TRBJ2-1; 8 bases fit TRBD2. The CDR3 is 18 amino acids. J gave up 1 base and V 4 bases, and 13 bases lay outside the gene matches. CDR1 is SGHRS, CDR2 YFSETQ, per germline. Written as DNA, the CDR3 is TGCGCCAGCAGCCCGGGGCTCCTAGCGGGCGATTCCTACAATGAGCAGTTCTTC. Encoded protein: CASSPGLLAGDSYNEQFF.

V and J are TRBV4-1 and TRBJ2-3; 8 nucleotides align to TRBD2. V was clipped by 3 bases and J by 6 bases; unmatched bases: 8. This CDR3 region has 15 residues. CDR1 MGHRA and CDR2 YSYEKL come from the germline V gene. The CDR3 sequence: CASSHGGGIGDTQYF. CDR3 nucleotides: TGCGCCAGCAGCCATGGCGGGGGGATCGGGGATACGCAGTATTTT.

This clonotype has ten or more counts. The V gene is TRBV27, the J gene TRBJ2-3, with 10 bases fitting TRBD2. The CDR3 covers 15 residues. CDR1 is MNHEY, CDR2 SMNVEV, per germline (reference sequence). With V trimmed by 3 bases and J by 5 bases, 5 bases remained unmatched. The CDR3 sequence is CASSFSGGAGDTQYF. Here the CDR3 DNA reads TGTGCCAGCAGTTTCAGCGGGGGGGCAGGAGATACGCAGTATTTT.

This clonotype was counted ten times or more. This chain joins TRBV10-1 and TRBJ2-1; possibly TRBD1 or TRBD2 for D (5 bases each). CDR3 length: 16 amino acids. Per germline, CDR1 WNHNN and CDR2 SYGVQD (reference sequence). V lost 4 bases and J 4 bases, leaving 17 bases between the germline ends. In DNA form, the CDR3 reads TGCGCCAGCAGTGGGGCCAGCGAGGGGCTTTACAATGAGCAGTTCTTC. It is translated as CASSGASEGLYNEQFF.

This clonotype was recorded at least ten times. The V and J genes are TRBV5-6 and TRBJ2-7; the match to TRBD2 covers 13 bases. V lost 2 bases to trimming and J lost 5 bases; unmatched junction nucleotides: 4. The CDR3 runs 15 residues. CDR1 is SGHDT and CDR2 is YYEEEE in the germline V gene. CDR3 DNA: TGTGCCAGCAGCTTAAGGACTAGCGGGAGCCACGAGCAGTACTTC. Translating it yields CASSLRTSGSHEQYF.

This clonotype was counted a few times. The V gene is TRBV7-2, the J gene TRBJ2-2, with 7 bases fitting TRBD2. This CDR3 has 14 amino acids. The germline V gene has CDR1 SGHTA and CDR2 FQGNSA. V shed 5 bases, J shed 7 bases, and the junction held 7 bases outside the gene matches. CDR3 residues: CASSRSAGHGELFF. The CDR3 DNA sequence: TGTGCCAGCAGCCGCTCAGCGGGGCACGGGGAGCTGTTTTTT.